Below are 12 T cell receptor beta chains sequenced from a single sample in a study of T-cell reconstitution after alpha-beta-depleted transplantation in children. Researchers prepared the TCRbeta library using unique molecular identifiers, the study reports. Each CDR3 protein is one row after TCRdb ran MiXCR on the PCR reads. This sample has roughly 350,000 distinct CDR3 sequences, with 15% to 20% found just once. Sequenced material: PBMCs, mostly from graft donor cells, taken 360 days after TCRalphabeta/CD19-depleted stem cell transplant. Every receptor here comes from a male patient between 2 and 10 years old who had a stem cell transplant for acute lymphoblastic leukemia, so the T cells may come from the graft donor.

The chain's CDR3 is CASLGQTGETQYF. CDR3 DNA sequence: TGTGCCAGCTTAGGGCAGACGGGAGAGACCCAGTACTTC. The rearrangement joins TRBV12-3 or TRBV12-4 to TRBJ2-5; D gene unclear. The V end was cut by 8 bases, the J end by 4 bases, with 14 bases between. This CDR3 contains 13 residues.

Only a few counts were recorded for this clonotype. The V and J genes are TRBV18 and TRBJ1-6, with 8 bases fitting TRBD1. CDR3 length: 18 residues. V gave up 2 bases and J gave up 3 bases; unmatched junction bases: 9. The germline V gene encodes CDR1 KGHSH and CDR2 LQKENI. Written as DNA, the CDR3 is TGTGCCAGCTCACCAATGGCAGGGGGCAGTCACTATAATTCACCCCTCCACTTT. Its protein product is CASSPMAGGSHYNSPLHF.

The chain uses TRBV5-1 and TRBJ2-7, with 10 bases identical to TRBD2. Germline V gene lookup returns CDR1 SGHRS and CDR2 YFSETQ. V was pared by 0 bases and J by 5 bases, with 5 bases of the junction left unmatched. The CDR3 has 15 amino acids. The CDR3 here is CASSLVSGRSNEQYF. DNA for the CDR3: TGCGCCAGCAGCTTGGTTAGCGGGAGGTCCAACGAGCAGTACTTC.

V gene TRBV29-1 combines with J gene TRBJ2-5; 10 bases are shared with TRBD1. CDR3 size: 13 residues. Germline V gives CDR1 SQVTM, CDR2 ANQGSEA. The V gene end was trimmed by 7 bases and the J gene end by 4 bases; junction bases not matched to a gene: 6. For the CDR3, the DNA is TGCAGCGCCAGGACAGGGGGAATAGAGACCCAGTACTTC. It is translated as CSARTGGIETQYF.

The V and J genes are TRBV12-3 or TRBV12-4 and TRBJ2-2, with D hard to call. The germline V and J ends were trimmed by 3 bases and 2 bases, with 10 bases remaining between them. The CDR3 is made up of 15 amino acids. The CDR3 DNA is TGTGCCAGCAGTTTTCCCACGGAAAACACCGGGGAGCTGTTTTTT. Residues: CASSFPTENTGELFF.

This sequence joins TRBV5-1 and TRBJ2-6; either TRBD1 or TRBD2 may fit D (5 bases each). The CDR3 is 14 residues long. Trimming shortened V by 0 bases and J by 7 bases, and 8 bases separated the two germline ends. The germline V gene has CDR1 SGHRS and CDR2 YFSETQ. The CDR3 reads CASSLAGSANVLTF. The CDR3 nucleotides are TGCGCCAGCAGCTTGGCAGGGAGCGCCAACGTCCTGACTTTC.

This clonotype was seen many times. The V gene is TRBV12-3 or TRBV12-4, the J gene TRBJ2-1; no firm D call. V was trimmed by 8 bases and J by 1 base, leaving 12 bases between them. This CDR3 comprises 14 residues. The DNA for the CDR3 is TGTGCCAGCTCAAAGTCTGAATCCTACAATGAGCAGTTCTTC. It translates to CASSKSESYNEQFF.

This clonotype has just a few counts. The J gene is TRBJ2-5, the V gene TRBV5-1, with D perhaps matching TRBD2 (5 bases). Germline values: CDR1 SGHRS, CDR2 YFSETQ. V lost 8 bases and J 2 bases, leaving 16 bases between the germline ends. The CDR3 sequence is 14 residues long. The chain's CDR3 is CASGEWTQQETQYF. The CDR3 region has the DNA TGCGCCAGTGGAGAATGGACTCAACAAGAGACCCAGTACTTC.

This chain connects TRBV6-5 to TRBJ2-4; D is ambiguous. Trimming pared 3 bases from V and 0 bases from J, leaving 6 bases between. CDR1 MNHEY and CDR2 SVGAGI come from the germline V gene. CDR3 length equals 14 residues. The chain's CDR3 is CASSYPLAKNIQYF. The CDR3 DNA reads TGTGCCAGCAGTTATCCGTTAGCCAAAAACATTCAGTACTTC.

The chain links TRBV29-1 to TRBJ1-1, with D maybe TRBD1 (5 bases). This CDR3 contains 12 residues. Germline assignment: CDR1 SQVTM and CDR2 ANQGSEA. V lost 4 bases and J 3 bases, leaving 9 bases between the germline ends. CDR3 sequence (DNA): TGCAGCGTTGCTAGGGGATACACTGAAGCTTTCTTT. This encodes CSVARGYTEAFF.

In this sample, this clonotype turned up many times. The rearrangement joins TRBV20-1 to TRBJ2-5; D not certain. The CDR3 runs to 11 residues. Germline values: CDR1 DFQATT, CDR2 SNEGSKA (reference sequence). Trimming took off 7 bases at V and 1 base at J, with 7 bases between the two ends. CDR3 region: CSVESQETQYF. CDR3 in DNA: TGCAGTGTGGAGTCCCAAGAGACCCAGTACTTC.

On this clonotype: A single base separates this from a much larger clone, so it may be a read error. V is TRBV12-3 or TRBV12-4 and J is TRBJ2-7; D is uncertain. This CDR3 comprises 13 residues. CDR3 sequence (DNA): TGTGCCAGCAGTTTCGTCTCCCTCTACAAGCAGTACTTC. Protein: CASSFVSLYKQYF.